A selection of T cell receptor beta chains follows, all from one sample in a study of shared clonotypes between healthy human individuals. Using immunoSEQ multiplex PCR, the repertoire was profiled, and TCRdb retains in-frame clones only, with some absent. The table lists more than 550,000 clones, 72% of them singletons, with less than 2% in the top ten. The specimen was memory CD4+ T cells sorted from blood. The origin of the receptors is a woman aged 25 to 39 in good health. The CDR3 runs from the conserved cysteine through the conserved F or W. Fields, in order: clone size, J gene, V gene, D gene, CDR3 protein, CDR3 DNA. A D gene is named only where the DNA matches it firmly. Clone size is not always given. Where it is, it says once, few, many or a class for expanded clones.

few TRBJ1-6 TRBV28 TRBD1 CASSNRGWNSPLHF TGTGCCAGCAGTAACAGGGGGTGGAATTCACCCCTCCACTTT
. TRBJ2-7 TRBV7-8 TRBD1 CASSSRDRVVKQYF TGTGCCAGCAGCTCCCGGGACAGGGTGGTTAAGCAGTACTTC
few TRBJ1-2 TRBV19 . CASSGQGVNYGYTF TGTGCCAGTAGTGGACAAGGGGTAAACTATGGCTACACCTTC
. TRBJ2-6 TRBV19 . CASSGKGSGANVLTF TGTGCCAGTAGTGGGAAGGGCTCTGGGGCCAACGTCCTGACTTTC
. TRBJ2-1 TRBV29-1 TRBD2 CSVAGLAGLYEQFF TGCAGCGTTGCGGGACTAGCGGGACTATATGAGCAGTTCTTC
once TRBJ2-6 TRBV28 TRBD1 CASSLHRGVGSGANVLTF TGTGCCAGCAGTTTACACAGGGGGGTAGGCTCTGGGGCCAACGTCCTGACTTTC
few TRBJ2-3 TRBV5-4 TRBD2 CASSLKSSGRLTDTQYF TGTGCCAGCAGCTTGAAATCCAGCGGGAGACTCACAGATACGCAGTATTTT
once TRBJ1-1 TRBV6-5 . CASSYQGFRVTEAFF TGTGCCAGCAGTTATCAGGGATTTCGGGTCACTGAAGCTTTCTTT
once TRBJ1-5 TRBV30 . CAWSVRQGNQPQHF TGTGCCTGGAGTGTACGGCAGGGGAATCAGCCCCAGCATTTT
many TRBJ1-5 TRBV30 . CAWSLGNNQPQHF TGTGCCTGGAGTCTGGGAAACAATCAGCCCCAGCATTTT
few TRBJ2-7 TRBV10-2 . CASSVGEYYEQYF TGCGCCAGCAGTGTCGGGGAATACTACGAGCAGTACTTC
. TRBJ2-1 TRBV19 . CASSFPQAGGEQFF TGTGCCAGTAGTTTTCCACAGGCCGGGGGCGAGCAGTTCTTC
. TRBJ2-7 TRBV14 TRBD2 CASSLSGSFVYEQYF TGTGCCAGCAGCCTTAGCGGGAGTTTTGTCTACGAGCAGTACTTC
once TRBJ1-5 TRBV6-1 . CASMYGDQPQHF TGTGCCAGCATGTATGGGGATCAGCCCCAGCATTTT
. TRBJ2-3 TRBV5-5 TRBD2 CASSERLGVRTSGYTQYF TGTGCCAGCAGCGAGAGGTTGGGGGTCCGGACTAGCGGGTATACGCAGTATTTT
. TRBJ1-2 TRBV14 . CASSVGGLWDYGYTF TGTGCCAGCAGTGTCGGCGGGCTTTGGGACTATGGCTACACCTTC
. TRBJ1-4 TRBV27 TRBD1 CASRRGTGATNEKLFF TGTGCCAGCAGAAGGGGGACAGGGGCAACTAATGAAAAACTGTTTTTT
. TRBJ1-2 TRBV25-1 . CASRDIWYGYTF TGTGCCAGCAGGGACATCTGGTATGGCTACACCTTC
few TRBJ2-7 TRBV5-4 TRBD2 CASSQMTSRDEQYF TGTGCCAGCAGCCAAATGACTAGCCGCGACGAGCAGTACTTC
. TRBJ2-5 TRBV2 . CASSEGRGSSETQYF TGTGCCAGCAGTGAAGGGCGCGGCAGCTCAGAGACCCAGTACTTC
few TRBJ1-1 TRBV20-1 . CSAPNRRGAFF TGCAGTGCTCCGAATCGTAGGGGAGCTTTCTTT
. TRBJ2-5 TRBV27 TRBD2 CASRLAGGETQYF TGTGCCAGCAGACTAGCGGGAGGTGAGACCCAGTACTTC
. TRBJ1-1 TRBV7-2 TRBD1 CASSPQNSGQIAFF TGTGCCAGCAGCCCCCAGAATTCGGGACAGATAGCTTTCTTT
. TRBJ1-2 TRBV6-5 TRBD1 CASSRDRVGGYTF TGTGCCAGCAGCCGGGACAGGGTCGGCGGCTACACCTTC
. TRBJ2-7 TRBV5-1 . CASSLRGTAYEQYF TGCGCCAGCAGCTTGCGCGGGACGGCCTACGAGCAGTACTTC
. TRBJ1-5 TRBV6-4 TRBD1 CASSQKRQGTHQPQHF TGTGCCAGCAGCCAGAAAAGACAGGGGACCCATCAGCCCCAGCATTTT
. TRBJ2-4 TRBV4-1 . CASSQVYGAKYSIQYF TGCGCCAGCAGCCAGGTTTACGGGGCTAAATATAGCATTCAGTACTTC
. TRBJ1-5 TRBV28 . CASSLMGRPSNQPQHF TGTGCCAGCAGTTTAATGGGGCGTCCTAGCAATCAGCCCCAGCATTTT
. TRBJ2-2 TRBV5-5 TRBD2 CASSWTYGGSINGELFF TGTGCCAGCAGCTGGACCTACGGCGGGAGTATTAACGGGGAGCTGTTTTTT
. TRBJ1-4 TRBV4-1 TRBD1 CASSQDRDRGNEKLFF TGCGCCAGCAGCCAAGATAGGGACAGGGGTAATGAAAAACTGTTTTTT
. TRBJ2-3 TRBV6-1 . CASSDRSSTDTQYF TGTGCCAGCAGTGACCGCTCTTCCACAGATACGCAGTATTTT
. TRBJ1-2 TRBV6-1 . CASKWDSDGYTF TGTGCCAGCAAGTGGGATAGCGATGGCTACACCTTC
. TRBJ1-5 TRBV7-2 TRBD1 CASTPGQGYQPQHF TGTGCCAGCACCCCCGGACAGGGATATCAGCCCCAGCATTTT
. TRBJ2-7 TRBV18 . CASSPHREAGEQYF TGTGCCAGCTCACCCCACAGGGAAGCGGGCGAGCAGTACTTC
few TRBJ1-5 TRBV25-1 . CASSESTGSYQEPQHF TGTGCCAGCAGTGAATCCACAGGGTCTTATCAAGAGCCCCAGCATTTT
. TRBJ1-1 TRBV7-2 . CASSRLLSLGTEAFF TGTGCCAGCAGCCGACTTCTATCCCTAGGCACTGAAGCTTTCTTT
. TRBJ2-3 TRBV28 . CASSPYSGSRTDTQYF TGTGCCAGCAGTCCCTATAGCGGATCCCGCACAGATACGCAGTATTTT
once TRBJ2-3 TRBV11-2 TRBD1 CASSFVAGGDTQYF TGTGCCAGCAGCTTCGTGGCAGGGGGAGATACGCAGTATTTT
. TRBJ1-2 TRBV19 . CASTDTGRTVYQKGGYTF TGTGCCAGTACCGACACGGGTAGGACAGTCTACCAAAAGGGAGGCTACACCTTC
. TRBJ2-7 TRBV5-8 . CASSTSWGGGEQYF TGTGCCAGCAGCACTTCCTGGGGAGGTGGGGAGCAGTACTTC
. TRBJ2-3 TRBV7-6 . CASSVSGYTDTQYF TGTGCCAGCAGCGTAAGCGGGTACACAGATACGCAGTATTTT
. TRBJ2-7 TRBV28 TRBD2 CASSFRRGGSYEQYF TGTGCCAGCAGTTTCCGTCGGGGGGGGTCCTACGAGCAGTACTTC
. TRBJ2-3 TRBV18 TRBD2 CASSPLASGRTDTQYF TGTGCCAGCTCACCGTTAGCTAGCGGGAGAACAGATACGCAGTATTTT
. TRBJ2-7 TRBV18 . CASSHSGNDYEQYF TGTGCCAGCTCACACTCAGGAAACGACTACGAGCAGTACTTC
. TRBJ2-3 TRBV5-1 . CASSPGGGADTQYF TGCGCCAGCAGCCCCGGCGGAGGGGCAGATACGCAGTATTTT
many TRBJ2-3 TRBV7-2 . CASSLRSSTDTQYF TGTGCCAGCAGCTTACGGAGTAGCACAGATACGCAGTATTTT
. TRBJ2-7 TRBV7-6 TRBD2 CASGPREGEQYF TGTGCCAGCGGCCCGAGGGAGGGCGAGCAGTACTTC
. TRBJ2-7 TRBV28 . CASSLFGGVFYEQYF TGTGCCAGCAGTTTATTCGGGGGAGTCTTCTACGAGCAGTACTTC
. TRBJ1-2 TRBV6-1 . CASSEQHRNYGYTF TGTGCCAGCAGTGAACAGCATCGAAACTATGGCTACACCTTC
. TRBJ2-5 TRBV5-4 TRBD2 CASSLPSGSRETQYF TGTGCCAGCAGCTTGCCTAGCGGGAGTAGAGAGACCCAGTACTTC
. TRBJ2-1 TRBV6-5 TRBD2 CASGHSSGVDNEQFF TGTGCCAGCGGGCACTCTAGCGGGGTCGACAATGAGCAGTTCTTC